Below are 17 T cell receptor beta chains sequenced from a single sample in a study of blood T cells in healthy people across ages. The second PCR ran 7 to 11 cycles with a sample-barcoded 5' primer and J-beta primers. TCRdb redid the calling of the 5' RACE reads with MiXCR, one entry per CDR3 protein. The sample consists of about 1.6 million distinct CDR3 sequences, about 32% of them appearing once. Source material: blood. These receptors originate from a woman aged 25-40 years in good health.

J is TRBJ1-1 and V is TRBV5-1; 7 nucleotides align to TRBD1. J was trimmed by 1 base and V by 4 bases; bases with no gene match: 4. The CDR3 totals 14 residues. CDR1 and CDR2 (germline): SGHRS, YFSETQ. The CDR3 DNA is TGCGCCAGCAGCCACAACAGGGGGAACACTGAAGCTTTCTTT. Protein: CASSHNRGNTEAFF.

Many counts were recorded for this clonotype. The chain uses TRBV4-1 and TRBJ1-1; D is unresolved. Trimming cost V 0 bases and J 5 bases, with 13 bases left between them. Germline loops: CDR1 MGHRA, CDR2 YSYEKL. This CDR3 comprises 15 residues. The CDR3 sequence: CASSQDPPPRTEAFF. The DNA of the CDR3 is TGCGCCAGCAGCCAAGATCCACCGCCGAGGACTGAAGCTTTCTTT.

The rearrangement joins TRBV4-1 to TRBJ2-5; tentatively, D is TRBD2 (6 bases). The CDR3 has 15 amino acids. Trimming removed 0 bases at V and 3 bases at J, with 11 bases between. The germline V gene has CDR1 MGHRA and CDR2 YSYEKL. The CDR3 coding sequence is TGCGCCAGCAGCCAAGATAGGGCTAGCGAAGAGACCCAGTACTTC. It yields the protein CASSQDRASEETQYF.

This chain connects TRBV6-1 to TRBJ1-5; D is possibly TRBD1 (6 bases). Trimming took off 5 bases at V and 5 bases at J, with 10 bases between the two ends. In germline, CDR1 is MNHNS, CDR2 SASEGT. The CDR3 sequence is 13 residues long. For the CDR3, the DNA is TGTGCCAGCAGTCTTCGGACAGATCAGCCCCAGCATTTT. Translation: CASSLRTDQPQHF.

The genes are TRBV20-1 and TRBJ2-3, with 7 bases that match TRBD2. The J segment lost 5 bases and the V segment lost 7 bases, leaving 9 bases of the junction unmatched. The CDR3 loop spans 13 amino acids. CDR1 and CDR2 from the germline V gene are DFQATT and SNEGSKA (reference sequence). The CDR3 DNA reads as TGCAGTGTCCTGTGGACTAGAGAAGATACGCAGTATTTT. Protein sequence: CSVLWTREDTQYF.

V gene TRBV7-6 combines with J gene TRBJ2-3; no reliable D call. Between the trimmed V and J ends, which lost 7 bases and 0 bases, there was a span of 11 bases. Germline loops: CDR1 SGHVS, CDR2 FNYEAQ. This CDR3 spans 14 amino acids. Written as DNA, the CDR3 is TGTGCCAGCAAGCTGGGCCCAAGCACAGATACGCAGTATTTT. It translates to CASKLGPSTDTQYF.

The rearrangement links TRBV7-2 to TRBJ2-1, with D perhaps given as TRBD1 or TRBD2 (5 bases each). This CDR3 is built from 13 residues. V dropped 1 base and J dropped 10 bases, with 11 bases sitting between them. The germline CDR1 and CDR2 sequences are SGHTA and FQGNSA. The CDR3 reads CASSLGGRVEQFF. Written as DNA, the CDR3 is TGTGCCAGCAGCTTAGGGGGACGAGTGGAGCAGTTCTTC.

The sample holds a few counts of this clonotype. This chain links TRBV20-1 with TRBJ2-1; 8 bases align to TRBD2. Germline V lookup: CDR1 DFQATT, CDR2 SNEGSKA (reference sequence). With V trimmed by 6 bases and J by 7 bases, 8 bases remained unmatched. The CDR3 covers 13 residues. In DNA, the CDR3 is TGCAGTGCCACCGCGGGGGGCATTAATGAGCAGTTCTTC. Amino acid sequence: CSATAGGINEQFF.

The V call is TRBV3-1, the J call TRBJ2-1; 9 bases align to TRBD2. V shed 4 bases, J shed 8 bases, and the junction held 12 bases outside the gene matches. The CDR3 sequence is 16 residues long. Germline values: CDR1 LGHDT, CDR2 YNNKEL (reference sequence). The CDR3 is CASSPWREGARYEQFF. CDR3 bases: TGTGCCAGCAGCCCTTGGCGGGAGGGCGCCCGCTATGAGCAGTTCTTC.

The chain is built from TRBV5-1 and TRBJ2-5, with TRBD1 as a possible D gene (5 bases). The J call is in doubt because the DNA end fits TRBJ2-7 better. In germline, CDR1 is SGHRS, CDR2 YFSETQ. This CDR3 has 14 residues. The chain's CDR3 is CASTPGPFADEQYF. CDR3 DNA: TGCGCCAGCACCCCAGGGCCGTTCGCCGACGAGCAGTACTTC.

This clonotype was seen a few times. This chain joins TRBV2 and TRBJ1-5, with TRBD1 matching over 7 bases. CDR1 is SNHLY, CDR2 FYNNEI, per germline. This CDR3 is 16 amino acids long. J gave up 7 bases and V 6 bases, and 15 bases lay outside the gene matches. CDR3 amino acids: CASSHPTGRGGQPQHF. CDR3 DNA: TGTGCCAGCAGCCACCCGACAGGGCGCGGGGGACAGCCCCAGCATTTT.

This clonotype was observed a few times. The chain employs TRBV28 and TRBJ2-1; no clear D. Trimming removed 2 bases at V and 6 bases at J, with 5 bases between. The CDR3 is made up of 12 amino acids. Germline CDR1 is MDHEN and CDR2 is SYDVKM. In DNA form, the CDR3 reads TGTGCCAGCAGTTTAATACCCAATGAGCAGTTCTTC. Its translation is CASSLIPNEQFF.

This chain joins TRBV7-8 and TRBJ2-1; 13 bases agree with TRBD2. Losses at the gene ends were 4 bases for V and 13 bases for J; bases not matched to a gene: 13. The CDR3 has 16 residues. In germline, CDR1 is SGHVS, CDR2 FQNEAQ. The CDR3 sequence is CASSYGLAGVKETQFF. The DNA for the CDR3 is TGTGCCAGCAGCTACGGACTAGCGGGAGTAAAAGAGACCCAGTTCTTC.

In this sample, this clonotype turned up many times. The J gene is TRBJ1-1, the V gene TRBV4-1; unclear D gene. The V end lost 3 bases, the J end lost 1 base, and 9 bases lay between the germline ends. The CDR3 runs 14 residues. Germline CDR1 MGHRA, CDR2 YSYEKL. CDR3 nucleotide sequence: TGCGCCAGCAGCCACTCTTCCGGGAACACTGAAGCTTTCTTT. Translation: CASSHSSGNTEAFF.

The chain couples TRBV5-6 to TRBJ2-3, with D perhaps given as TRBD1 or TRBD2 (5 bases each). Per germline, CDR1 SGHDT and CDR2 YYEEEE. V was shortened by 4 bases and J by 0 bases, with 15 bases between the two germline ends. The CDR3 length is 16 residues. The CDR3 DNA is TGTGCCAGCAGCGCTGGGACCGTTGCTAGCACAGATACGCAGTATTTT. It yields the protein CASSAGTVASTDTQYF. The full variable domain, completed using reference TRBV5-6 and TRBJ2-3, is DAGVTQSPTHLIKTRGQQVTLRCSPKSGHDTVSWYQQALGQGPQFIFQYYEEEERQRGNFPDRFSGHQFPNYSSELNVNALLLGDSALYLCASSAGTVASTDTQYFGPGTRLTVL.

This chain links TRBV7-9 with TRBJ2-5, with 9 bases matching TRBD1. The junction had 4 bases not matched to a gene; V was cut back by 3 bases and J by 2 bases. CDR1 is SEHNR, CDR2 FQNEAQ, per germline (reference sequence). The CDR3 has 15 residues. CDR3 nucleotides: TGTGCCAGCAGCTTGATAGACAGGGGGCAAGAGACCCAGTACTTC. It yields the protein CASSLIDRGQETQYF.

The rearrangement joins TRBV6-5 to TRBJ1-6, with a weak D call TRBD1 (6 bases). V shed 6 bases and J shed 0 bases, with 12 bases lying between them. CDR1 MNHEY and CDR2 SVGAGI come from the germline V gene. The CDR3 has 16 residues. The CDR3 sequence: CASSRGASSYNSPLHF. The CDR3 region has the DNA TGTGCCAGCAGCCGGGGGGCCAGCTCCTATAATTCACCCCTCCACTTT.